These 3 T cell receptor beta chains were all obtained from the same sample, sequenced in a study of Ad26.COV2.S vaccination and SARS-CoV-2 variants. The protocol was immunoSEQ multiplex PCR, while the TCRdb copy is restricted to in-frame clones and leaves out a portion. This repertoire shows some 180,000 clones, approximately 88% found once; its top ten account for 4.5% to 7.5%. The sequencing used peripheral blood, collected after recovery from COVID-19. Source of these receptors: a human donor who had recovered from COVID-19.

The table lists this clone with a count of one. The V gene is TRBV3-1 (or the pseudogene TRBV3-2), the J gene TRBJ2-7; TRBD2 agrees at 7 bases. The CDR3 length is 12 residues. Germline V gene data show CDR1 as LGHDT and CDR2 as YNNKEL (reference sequence). The V and J ends lost 6 bases and 12 bases, in that order; junction bases with no gene match: 11. The CDR3, as DNA: TGTGCCAGCAGTCGGGACTATCAGGAGGCGTACTTC. Protein sequence: CASSRDYQEAYF.

The V and J genes are TRBV18 and TRBJ1-2; 8 nucleotides match TRBD1. Germline loops: CDR1 KGHSH, CDR2 LQKENI. This CDR3 region has 16 residues. V dropped 3 bases and J dropped 3; count of bases not matched to a gene: 9. In DNA form, the CDR3 reads TGTGCCAGCTCACCCGTAAACAGGGGGTCGGACTATGGCTACACCTTC. It translates to CASSPVNRGSDYGYTF.

The chain joins TRBV7-3 to TRBJ2-5; D possibly corresponds to TRBD1 (5 bases). Germline CDR1 and CDR2: SGHTA and FQGTGA. Deletions cut 5 bases from V and 2 bases from J, with 9 bases between. The CDR3 is 13 amino acids. This CDR3 reads CASSRGNQETQYF. The CDR3 DNA is TGTGCCAGCAGCAGGGGAAATCAAGAGACCCAGTACTTC.